The rows below give T cell receptor beta chains drawn from one sample of a study of blood T cell repertoires in COVID-19. Generated by immunoSEQ multiplex PCR, the TCRdb table keeps only in-frame clones and is missing some. The sample has 300,000 or so clones, under 90% seen once. Sequenced input: peripheral blood. The receptors were gathered from a woman in her thirties with COVID-19, enrolled during active disease. CDR3s include the opening cysteine and the closing phenylalanine or tryptophan. The D gene is left open where the match is weak. The size of a clone is reported for some rows only, either as once, few or many, or as a class for expanded clones.

j_call: TRBJ2-3; v_call: TRBV11-2; d_call: TRBD2; clone_size: -; cdr3_aa: CASSLKGLAGGPTDTQYF; cdr3_nt: TGTGCCAGCAGCTTAAAGGGACTAGCGGGAGGGCCCACAGATACGCAGTATTTT
j_call: TRBJ1-1; v_call: TRBV5-4; d_call: -; clone_size: once; cdr3_aa: CASSLGPGNVEAFF; cdr3_nt: TGTGCCAGCAGCTTGGGGCCGGGGAACGTGGAAGCTTTCTTT
j_call: TRBJ1-4; v_call: TRBV2; d_call: -; clone_size: -; cdr3_aa: CASGQRREKLFF; cdr3_nt: TGTGCCAGCGGACAACGCCGGGAAAAACTGTTTTTT
j_call: TRBJ2-7; v_call: TRBV11-1; d_call: TRBD1; clone_size: -; cdr3_aa: CASSLGTGGPHEQYF; cdr3_nt: TGTGCCAGCAGTCTAGGGACAGGGGGTCCTCACGAGCAGTACTTC
j_call: TRBJ2-7; v_call: TRBV3-1/TRBV3-2; d_call: TRBD1; clone_size: -; cdr3_aa: CASSQDRAGGDEQYF; cdr3_nt: TGTGCCAGCAGCCAAGATCGGGCAGGGGGCGACGAGCAGTACTTC
j_call: TRBJ2-5; v_call: TRBV11-2; d_call: -; clone_size: -; cdr3_aa: CASSLDRDATQYF; cdr3_nt: TGTGCCAGCAGCTTAGACAGGGATGCGACCCAGTACTTC
j_call: TRBJ2-1; v_call: TRBV5-5; d_call: TRBD2; clone_size: -; cdr3_aa: CASSALTSGSYNEQFF; cdr3_nt: TGTGCCAGCAGCGCGCTGACTAGCGGATCCTACAATGAGCAGTTCTTC
j_call: TRBJ2-3; v_call: TRBV4-2; d_call: -; clone_size: -; cdr3_aa: CASSQENLRTAIDTQYF; cdr3_nt: TGTGCCAGCAGCCAAGAAAATCTTAGGACTGCCATAGATACGCAGTATTTT
j_call: TRBJ1-3; v_call: TRBV3-1/TRBV3-2; d_call: -; clone_size: -; cdr3_aa: CASTQLVGSGNTIYF; cdr3_nt: TGTGCCAGCACCCAACTAGTAGGCTCTGGAAACACCATATATTTT
j_call: TRBJ1-5; v_call: TRBV4-2; d_call: TRBD1; clone_size: -; cdr3_aa: CASSLGQGWQPQHF; cdr3_nt: TGTGCCAGCAGCCTAGGACAGGGCTGGCAGCCCCAGCATTTT
j_call: TRBJ1-2; v_call: TRBV6-6; d_call: TRBD1; clone_size: -; cdr3_aa: CASADRGRGNYGYTF; cdr3_nt: TGTGCCAGCGCGGACAGGGGACGGGGCAACTATGGCTACACCTTC
j_call: TRBJ2-5; v_call: TRBV12-5; d_call: -; clone_size: -; cdr3_aa: CASGIGGGETQYF; cdr3_nt: TGTGCTAGTGGGATAGGGGGGGGAGAGACCCAGTACTTC
j_call: TRBJ1-5; v_call: TRBV10-2; d_call: -; clone_size: -; cdr3_aa: CASNPQGPNQPQHF; cdr3_nt: TGCGCCAGCAATCCACAGGGACCGAATCAGCCCCAGCATTTT
j_call: TRBJ1-3; v_call: TRBV19; d_call: -; clone_size: once; cdr3_aa: CASTERHVSGNTIYF; cdr3_nt: TGTGCCAGTACCGAACGACATGTCTCTGGAAACACCATATATTTT
j_call: TRBJ2-7; v_call: TRBV5-4; d_call: TRBD2; clone_size: -; cdr3_aa: CASSITSGNSYEQYF; cdr3_nt: TGTGCCAGCAGCATTACTAGCGGAAACTCCTACGAGCAGTACTTC
j_call: TRBJ1-4; v_call: TRBV5-1; d_call: TRBD1; clone_size: -; cdr3_aa: CASSPDRANEKLFF; cdr3_nt: TGCGCCAGCAGCCCGGACAGGGCTAATGAAAAACTGTTTTTT
j_call: TRBJ2-2; v_call: TRBV30; d_call: TRBD1; clone_size: -; cdr3_aa: CAWVHRGITGELFF; cdr3_nt: TGTGCCTGGGTACACAGGGGAATCACCGGGGAGCTGTTTTTT
j_call: TRBJ1-5; v_call: TRBV19; d_call: -; clone_size: -; cdr3_aa: CASAGYGNQPQHF; cdr3_nt: TGTGCCAGTGCGGGCTATGGCAATCAGCCCCAGCATTTT
j_call: TRBJ2-4; v_call: TRBV10-3; d_call: TRBD2; clone_size: -; cdr3_aa: CAISEGLAGVGDIQYF; cdr3_nt: TGTGCCATCAGTGAGGGACTAGCGGGAGTCGGTGACATTCAGTACTTC
j_call: TRBJ2-5; v_call: TRBV18; d_call: TRBD2; clone_size: once; cdr3_aa: CASSPAGAETQYF; cdr3_nt: TGTGCCAGCTCACCGGCGGGAGCCGAGACCCAGTACTTC
j_call: TRBJ2-7; v_call: TRBV3-1/TRBV3-2; d_call: TRBD1; clone_size: -; cdr3_aa: CASSRTGGPRNVYEQYF; cdr3_nt: TGTGCCAGCAGTCGGACAGGGGGCCCGCGTAATGTCTACGAGCAGTACTTC
j_call: TRBJ2-2; v_call: TRBV5-1; d_call: TRBD1; clone_size: -; cdr3_aa: CASSPTGTGVGELFF; cdr3_nt: TGCGCCAGCAGCCCGACCGGGACAGGGGTCGGGGAGCTGTTTTTT
j_call: TRBJ1-2; v_call: TRBV25-1; d_call: TRBD1; clone_size: -; cdr3_aa: CASSRSYRGHGGYTF; cdr3_nt: TGTGCCAGCAGTAGGAGCTACAGGGGGCATGGTGGCTACACCTTC
j_call: TRBJ1-1; v_call: TRBV11-2; d_call: -; clone_size: once; cdr3_aa: CASSLESGVSDQAFF; cdr3_nt: TGTGCCAGCAGCTTAGAGTCAGGCGTGTCCGATCAAGCTTTCTTT
j_call: TRBJ1-4; v_call: TRBV6-1; d_call: -; clone_size: -; cdr3_aa: CASSEALGHSATNEKLFF; cdr3_nt: TGTGCCAGCAGTGAAGCTTTGGGACATTCAGCAACTAATGAAAAACTGTTTTTT